What follows are 18 T cell receptor beta chains derived from one specimen sequenced in a study of cytomegalovirus exposure and HLA in healthy donors. Use of 60 Vbeta and 13 Jbeta primers characterized the PCR. TCRdb keeps only in-frame clones here, not all; method: immunoSEQ multiplex PCR. The table lists roughly 140,000 clones, around four fifths of them singletons, with roughly 9.9% in the top ten. The sample comprised PBMCs. The receptors originated from an older woman in good health and CMV-seropositive.

The chain joins TRBV28 to TRBJ2-5; TRBD2 matches 10 bases. Germline values: CDR1 MDHEN, CDR2 SYDVKM. Trimming at V came to 6 bases and at J to 3 bases, leaving 13 bases not matched to a gene. The CDR3 runs 17 residues. CDR3 region: CASSSVVLAGDKETQYF. As DNA, the CDR3 is TGTGCCAGCAGCTCGGTCGTCCTAGCGGGAGATAAAGAGACCCAGTACTTC.

This chain connects TRBV6-5 to TRBJ2-5, with D possibly TRBD2 on 6 matching bases. This CDR3 has 13 amino acids. V lost 6 bases to trimming and J lost 7 bases, with 15 bases between them. Germline CDR1 reads MNHEY; CDR2 reads SVGAGI. The CDR3 bases are TGTGCCAGCAGGCGGGACCTCTGGGGGACCCAGTACTTC. It translates to CASRRDLWGTQYF.

There are a few counts of this clone. The chain couples TRBV13 to TRBJ2-1; TRBD2 matches at 13 bases. The CDR3 has 14 residues. Germline V CDR1 and CDR2: PRHDT, FYEKMQ (reference sequence). V shed 7 bases, J shed 9 bases, and the junction held 6 bases outside the gene matches. The CDR3 DNA sequence: TGTGCCAGCAACTTGGGACTAGCGGGAACTGAGCAGTTCTTC. This gives the protein CASNLGLAGTEQFF.

This clone was observed a single time. V gene TRBV19 combines with J gene TRBJ1-5; TRBD1 might be the D (5 bases). This CDR3 has 15 amino acids. Germline V gene lookup returns CDR1 LNHDA and CDR2 SQIVND (reference sequence). The V end lost 3 bases, the J end lost 6 bases, and 15 bases lay between the germline ends. Here the CDR3 DNA reads TGTGCCAGTAGTATCAGGGCAGGGTTCGGTCAGCCCCAGCATTTT. It encodes CASSIRAGFGQPQHF.

V is TRBV9 and J is TRBJ2-2; 11 nucleotides match TRBD2. Per germline, CDR1 SGDLS and CDR2 YYNGEE. The V and J ends lost 1 base and 1 base, in that order; junction bases with no gene match: 9. The CDR3 runs to 19 residues. CDR3 loop: CASSVFRGSGRGNTGELFF. The CDR3 coding sequence is TGTGCCAGCAGCGTATTCCGGGGTAGCGGGAGGGGGAACACCGGGGAGCTGTTTTTT.

V is TRBV5-1 and J is TRBJ2-7, with D possibly matching TRBD1 (5 bases). V lost 4 bases and J lost 2, with 19 bases in between. Germline V lookup: CDR1 SGHRS, CDR2 YFSETQ. This CDR3 contains 16 residues. CDR3 in amino acids: CASSTSAQGWTYEQYF. The CDR3 DNA reads TGCGCCAGCAGCACCTCGGCCCAGGGATGGACCTACGAGCAGTACTTC.

The V gene is TRBV2, the J gene TRBJ1-2; 7 bases align to TRBD1. CDR3 length: 14 residues. Losses at the gene ends were 9 bases for V and 8 bases for J; bases not matched to a gene: 15. CDR1 is SNHLY, CDR2 FYNNEI, per germline. The CDR3 protein is CASGRQGLSGGYTF. The CDR3 DNA sequence: TGTGCCAGTGGGCGACAGGGCTTGTCGGGGGGCTACACCTTC. Complete variable domain (other parts from reference TRBV2 and TRBJ1-2): EPEVTQTPSHQVTQMGQEVILRCVPISNHLYFYWYRQILGQKVEFLVSFYNNEISEKSEIFDDQFSVERPDGSNFTLKIRSTKLEDSAMYFCASGRQGLSGGYTFGSGTRLTVV.

This sequence joins TRBV6-1 and TRBJ2-7, with D possibly matching TRBD2 (7 bases). CDR3 length: 15 amino acids. With 4 bases removed from V and 0 bases from J, the gap between germline ends came to 13 bases. Germline CDR1 is MNHNS and CDR2 is SASEGT. CDR3 sequence: CASSVGGGSSYEQYF. CDR3 nucleotides: TGTGCCAGCAGTGTAGGGGGAGGGTCCTCCTACGAGCAGTACTTC.

The rearrangement links TRBV14 to TRBJ2-7, with 7 positions matching TRBD1. V trimming: 3 bases; J trimming: 1 base; junction bases outside the gene matches: 6. Germline-derived CDR1 and CDR2 are SGHDN and FVKESK. The CDR3 sequence is 15 residues long. CDR3 loop: CASSQRTGISYEQYF. The CDR3 nucleotides read TGTGCCAGCAGCCAGCGGACAGGAATTTCCTACGAGCAGTACTTC.

This clone was found once. CDR3 coding DNA: TGCAGCGTAGACAGGGGGAGTGAGCAGTACTTC. As protein: CSVDRGSEQYF. The rearrangement links TRBV29-1 to TRBJ2-7; 9 nucleotides match TRBD1. The ends lost 6 bases at V and 7 bases at J; junction bases unmatched: 4. The CDR3 runs 11 residues. Germline lookup yields CDR1 SQVTM and CDR2 ANQGSEA.

The chain uses TRBV2 and TRBJ2-7; 9 bases are shared with TRBD2. Per germline, CDR1 SNHLY and CDR2 FYNNEI. V dropped 6 bases and J dropped 2; count of bases not matched to a gene: 14. This CDR3 has 17 amino acids. CDR3 nucleotide sequence: TGTGCCAGCAGGGCGCTAAATAGCGGGAGCGCAACCTACGAGCAGTACTTC. Translating gives CASRALNSGSATYEQYF. Complete variable domain (other parts from reference TRBV2 and TRBJ2-7): EPEVTQTPSHQVTQMGQEVILRCVPISNHLYFYWYRQILGQKVEFLVSFYNNEISEKSEIFDDQFSVERPDGSNFTLKIRSTKLEDSAMYFCASRALNSGSATYEQYFGPGTRLTVT.

V and J are TRBV7-9 and TRBJ2-7, with TRBD2 matching over 9 bases. CDR3 length: 14 residues. V was clipped by 5 bases and J by 6 bases; unmatched bases: 8. In germline, CDR1 is SEHNR, CDR2 FQNEAQ (reference sequence). CDR3 sequence: CASSPIAGAFEQYF. As DNA, the CDR3 is TGTGCCAGCAGCCCGATAGCGGGAGCTTTCGAGCAGTACTTC. Together with reference TRBV7-9 and TRBJ2-7, the CDR3 gives the full variable domain: DTGVSQNPRHKITKRGQNVTFRCDPISEHNRLYWYRQTLGQGPEFLTYFQNEAQLEKSRLLSDRFSAERPKGSFSTLEIQRTEQGDSAMYLCASSPIAGAFEQYFGPGTRLTVT.

The chain carries TRBV30 and TRBJ2-2, with D maybe TRBD2 (7 bases). The V end lost 0 bases, the J end lost 6 bases, and 8 bases lay between the germline ends. From germline, CDR1 is GTSNPN and CDR2 SVGIG (reference sequence). The CDR3 runs 13 residues. CDR3 DNA sequence: TGTGCCTGGAGTGTAGGGGGGGCCGGGGAGCTGTTTTTT. This encodes CAWSVGGAGELFF.

The chain uses TRBV27 and TRBJ2-1; 9 bases agree with TRBD2. The germline V gene encodes CDR1 MNHEY and CDR2 SMNVEV (reference sequence). CDR3 length: 15 amino acids. The V gene end was trimmed by 5 bases and the J gene end by 8 bases; junction bases not matched to a gene: 10. The CDR3 DNA reads TGTGCCAGCAGTGCCGGGACTAGCATGGTCGATGAGCAGTTCTTC. Translated: CASSAGTSMVDEQFF.

This rearrangement joins TRBV18 to TRBJ2-2; 12 bases agree with TRBD2. This CDR3 contains 19 residues. Germline V gives CDR1 KGHSH, CDR2 LQKENI. The V segment lost 1 base and the J segment 0 bases; nucleotides outside the gene matches: 6. The DNA of the CDR3 is TGTGCCAGCTCACCACGGGGACTAGCGGGCACTGCGAACACCGGGGAGCTGTTTTTT. This gives the protein CASSPRGLAGTANTGELFF.

The chain has TRBV19 and TRBJ2-7, with a weak D call TRBD2 (6 bases). The CDR3 length is 13 residues. Germline CDR1 reads LNHDA; CDR2 reads SQIVND (reference sequence). Trimming pared 2 bases from V and 7 bases from J, leaving 12 bases between. This CDR3 reads CASSIWGGGEQYF. The CDR3 DNA follows: TGTGCCAGTAGTATATGGGGCGGAGGGGAGCAGTACTTC.

V is TRBV11-3 and J is TRBJ2-1; D not resolved. The CDR3 totals 14 residues. Trimming stripped 3 bases from V and 0 bases from J, with 6 bases between. CDR1 is SGHNT, CDR2 YENEEA, per germline. CDR3 protein: CASSFYSSYNEQFF. DNA of the CDR3: TGTGCCAGCAGCTTCTATAGCTCCTACAATGAGCAGTTCTTC.

This chain joins TRBV30 and TRBJ2-1; no clear D. This CDR3 region has 14 residues. Trimming cost V 2 bases and J 3 bases, with 11 bases left between them. Germline lookup yields CDR1 GTSNPN and CDR2 SVGIG (reference sequence). The CDR3 protein is CAWSTAAIYNEQFF. CDR3 sequence (DNA): TGTGCCTGGAGTACCGCGGCGATCTACAATGAGCAGTTCTTC.